A selection of T cell receptor beta chains follows, all from one sample in a study of OX40 agonist ivuxolimab in advanced cancers. Libraries were prepared by immunoSEQ multiplex PCR; TCRdb keeps only in-frame clonotypes and omits some of them. Of around 100,000 clones listed, 75% to 90% are singletons. The starting material was CD4+ or CD8+ T cells sorted from blood, obtained in a trial of the OX40 agonist ivuxolimab. The receptors here all came from an adult with an advanced solid tumor such as melanoma, head and neck, liver or kidney cancer. Both conserved end residues are part of each CDR3. Where a row states a size, it is once, few, many or the class of an expanded clone; other rows omit it.

V gene: TRBV2; clone size: few; J gene: TRBJ1-6; CDR3 protein: CASSEKGLVNSPPLHF
V gene: TRBV6-5; clone size: .; J gene: TRBJ2-1; CDR3 protein: CASSYFSETRGNEQFF
V gene: TRBV14; clone size: .; J gene: TRBJ2-7; CDR3 protein: CASSQVTTYEQYF
V gene: TRBV5-1; clone size: .; J gene: TRBJ2-7; CDR3 protein: CASSERAAYEQYF
V gene: TRBV6-5; clone size: .; J gene: TRBJ2-2; CDR3 protein: CASSYSGGGELFF
V gene: TRBV7-6; clone size: once; J gene: TRBJ2-3; CDR3 protein: CASSPGIREDTQYF
V gene: TRBV28; clone size: .; J gene: TRBJ2-7; CDR3 protein: CASSAPGLSGVEQYF
V gene: TRBV27; clone size: .; J gene: TRBJ1-6; CDR3 protein: CASSRTFPGQLGSPLHF
V gene: TRBV5-1; clone size: .; J gene: TRBJ2-3; CDR3 protein: CASGPNVGSTDTQYF
V gene: TRBV9; clone size: .; J gene: TRBJ1-1; CDR3 protein: CASSASFGAGANTEAFF
V gene: TRBV7-9; clone size: .; J gene: TRBJ1-2; CDR3 protein: CASSYPLANYGYTF
V gene: TRBV19; clone size: .; J gene: TRBJ1-5; CDR3 protein: CASSPDREITPQHF
V gene: TRBV15; clone size: .; J gene: TRBJ2-7; CDR3 protein: CATAVSPSAYEQYF
V gene: TRBV7-3; clone size: .; J gene: TRBJ2-3; CDR3 protein: CASSLRGRASDTQYF
V gene: TRBV4-2; clone size: .; J gene: TRBJ2-3; CDR3 protein: CASSQVATDTQYF
V gene: TRBV10-3; clone size: .; J gene: TRBJ2-2; CDR3 protein: CAIKTGLAGGPGELFF
V gene: TRBV6-1; clone size: few; J gene: TRBJ1-2; CDR3 protein: CASSETGGRGYTF
V gene: TRBV4-1; clone size: .; J gene: TRBJ2-1; CDR3 protein: CASSQAGFRGAEQFF
V gene: TRBV7-2; clone size: .; J gene: TRBJ2-1; CDR3 protein: CASSPGLAGANEQFF
V gene: TRBV19; clone size: once; J gene: TRBJ1-5; CDR3 protein: CASQTASNQPQHF